Shown below are 2 T cell receptor gamma chains from a single sample sequenced in a study of gamma-delta chains in newborns, infants, children. TCRdb fed the reads into CATT to redo clone calling. The sample carries 2,500 or so gamma-chain clones, around 40% recorded once. The sequenced sample was blood. Receptors were obtained from a child who was a newborn, infant or young child, either healthy, febrile or measles-vaccinated (not recorded which).

No J gene was called, and the V gene is TRGV4. Germline CDR1 EGSTGY, CDR2 YDSYTSSV. There are 11 residues in the CDR3. The CDR3 bases are TGTGCCACCTGGGATTCGTATAAGGAACTCTTT. Its protein is CATWDSYKELF.

The rearrangement joins TRGV4 to TRGJ1 or TRGJ2. TCRdb offers no J gene call, so here the DNA was matched to germline to obtain one. Trimming at V came to 0 bases and at J to 10 bases, leaving 3 bases not matched to a gene. This CDR3 is 11 amino acids long. Germline V lookup: CDR1 EGSTGY, CDR2 YDSYTSSV. CDR3: CATWDGEKKLF. The DNA of the CDR3 is TGTGCCACCTGGGATGGGGAGAAGAAACTCTTT.